This is a list of T cell receptor beta chains from one sample in a study of blood T cell repertoires in COVID-19. The assay was immunoSEQ multiplex PCR, and TCRdb's table has in-frame clones only and misses some. The sample contains 200,000 to 300,000 clones, under 90% of which appear only once. The sequenced material came from PBMCs or T cells enriched from blood (not recorded which). All receptors derive from a man aged 35 to 55 who had recovered from COVID-19. CDR3s include the opening cysteine and the closing phenylalanine or tryptophan. A D gene is named only where the DNA matches it firmly. Not every row has a clone size; where given, it reads once, few, many or a size class.

>.|TRBV30|13|TRBJ1-5|.
TGTGCCTGGAACAGGGCGGGCAATCAGCCCCAGCATTTT
CAWNRAGNQPQHF
>TRBD1|TRBV10-3|13|TRBJ1-1|.
TGTGCCATCAGCGACAGGGAGAACACTGAAGCTTTCTTT
CAISDRENTEAFF
>.|TRBV7-9|15|TRBJ2-5|.
TGTGCCAGCAGCTACCGTCAGGGGCCACAAGAGACCCAGTACTTC
CASSYRQGPQETQYF
>TRBD1|TRBV11-2|14|TRBJ2-7|.
TGTGCCAGCGGACCGGGACAGGGGGCTGGGGAGCAGTACTTC
CASGPGQGAGEQYF
>.|TRBV28|16|TRBJ2-7|.
TGTGCCAGCAGTTTAGATCTCCGGGGCGGAGGGGACGAGCAGTACTTC
CASSLDLRGGGDEQYF
>TRBD2|TRBV4-1|18|TRBJ2-2|.
TGCGCCAGCAGCTTAGGACTAGCGGTTTCCGCGAACACCGGGGAGCTGTTTTTT
CASSLGLAVSANTGELFF
>TRBD2|TRBV5-4|15|TRBJ2-1|.
TGTGCCAGCAGCCCGCGGGGGGGCATCTACAATGAGCAGTTCTTC
CASSPRGGIYNEQFF
>.|TRBV28|16|TRBJ1-1|.
TGTGCCAGCAGACCACCCTTAGGACGGGGGGGCACTGAAGCTTTCTTT
CASRPPLGRGGTEAFF
>TRBD2|TRBV5-8|17|TRBJ2-2|.
TGTGCCAGCAGCGGGCGGACTAGCGGGAGTGGTACCGGGGAGCTGTTTTTT
CASSGRTSGSGTGELFF
>.|TRBV20-1|12|TRBJ1-5|.
TGCAGTGCTAGTGCCCTTGATCAGCCCCAGCATTTT
CSASALDQPQHF
>TRBD1|TRBV14|19|TRBJ1-1|.
TGTGCCAGCAAATCCCTAATTCTCAGGGGGCCGTCGGGCTACACTGAAGCTTTCTTT
CASKSLILRGPSGYTEAFF
>.|TRBV2|13|TRBJ1-1|once
TGTGCCAGCAGTGAACTGGGAGTCATGGAAGCTTTCTTT
CASSELGVMEAFF
>.|TRBV12-3/TRBV12-4|13|TRBJ1-6|.
TGTGCCAGCAGTTCAGGCCCCAATTCACCCCTCCACTTT
CASSSGPNSPLHF
>TRBD1|TRBV9|16|TRBJ1-5|.
TGTGCCAGCAGCGCAGGACAGGGGGCAGGCGGGCAGCCCCAGCATTTT
CASSAGQGAGGQPQHF
>.|TRBV27|13|TRBJ2-5|.
TGTGCCAGCAGTTTGGGAGAACAAGAGACCCAGTACTTC
CASSLGEQETQYF
>TRBD1|TRBV10-1|15|TRBJ2-7|.
TGCGCCAGCAGTACCCGACAGGGATACAATGCCGAGCAGTACTTC
CASSTRQGYNAEQYF
>TRBD2|TRBV10-3|16|TRBJ2-1|.
TGTGCCATCAGTGAGGCTAGCGGTAGCTCCTACAATGAGCAGTTCTTC
CAISEASGSSYNEQFF
>.|TRBV18|15|TRBJ1-1|.
TGCGCCAGCTCACCACCTACAGTTATGAACACTGAAGCTTTCTTT
CASSPPTVMNTEAFF
>.|TRBV7-2|15|TRBJ2-7|.
TGTGCCAGCAGCTTAGGTTCCGGCGGATCCTACGAGCAGTACTTC
CASSLGSGGSYEQYF
>.|TRBV7-5|15|TRBJ1-2|.
TGTGTCAGAAGCTTAGGGGGGCCGGGGAACTATGGCTACACCTTC
CVRSLGGPGNYGYTF
>TRBD1|TRBV11-1|13|TRBJ1-1|few
TGTGCCAGCAGCTTACAGGGGGACACTGAAGCTTTCTTT
CASSLQGDTEAFF
>.|TRBV27|14|TRBJ2-1|.
TGTGCCAGCAGTTTTTGGAGCTCCTACAATGAGCAGTTCTTC
CASSFWSSYNEQFF
>.|TRBV7-8|16|TRBJ1-6|.
TGTGCCAGCAGCTTGTCAGGGGAAGCCTATAATTCACCCCTCCACTTT
CASSLSGEAYNSPLHF
>.|TRBV30|14|TRBJ2-3|.
TGTGCCTGGAGCCGGGGAATAGAAACAGATACGCAGTATTTT
CAWSRGIETDTQYF
>TRBD2|TRBV12-3/TRBV12-4|12|TRBJ2-7|.
TGTGCCAGCAGCCGTCCGCGGGGGGAGCAGTACTTC
CASSRPRGEQYF
>.|TRBV6-2/TRBV6-3|17|TRBJ1-2|.
TGTGCCAGCAGTGTACCCACCGCCGATACAGGGTTTCATGGCTACACCTTC
CASSVPTADTGFHGYTF
>TRBD1|TRBV18|15|TRBJ2-7|.
TGTGCCAGCTCACCACAACCGGGACAGGGTTACGAGCAGTACTTC
CASSPQPGQGYEQYF
>TRBD1|TRBV10-1|13|TRBJ1-6|.
TGCGCCAGCAGCGGGTTCCCCTACAGGGGGCTCCACTTT
CASSGFPYRGLHF
>TRBD1|TRBV12-3/TRBV12-4|13|TRBJ2-7|once
TGTGCCAGCAGCCTTGACAGGGTCTACGAGCAGTACTTC
CASSLDRVYEQYF
>.|TRBV21-1|13|TRBJ2-3|.
TGTGCCAGCTTGACAGGGACAACAGATACGCAGTATTTT
CASLTGTTDTQYF
>.|TRBV24-1|12|TRBJ1-1|.
TGTGCCACCAGTGGGGACACCGCTGAAGCTTTCTTT
CATSGDTAEAFF
>TRBD1|TRBV9|15|TRBJ1-2|.
TGTGCCAGCAGCCCACAGACAGGGCCGGCCTATGGCTACACCTTC
CASSPQTGPAYGYTF
>.|TRBV18|15|TRBJ1-2|.
TGTGCCAGCTCACCACTCCCGAGGGCGGTGAGCGGCTACACCTTC
CASSPLPRAVSGYTF
>.|TRBV29-1|12|TRBJ2-3|.
TGCAGCTCATCGGGGTACACAGATACGCAGTATTTT
CSSSGYTDTQYF
>TRBD1|TRBV6-5|14|TRBJ1-5|.
TGTGCCAGCAGCCGACAGGGTACGTTTCAGCCCCAGCATTTT
CASSRQGTFQPQHF
>TRBD1|TRBV24-1|16|TRBJ2-2|.
TGTGCCACCAGTGACAACAGGGGAAGCAACACCGGGGAGCTGTTTTTT
CATSDNRGSNTGELFF
>.|TRBV27|16|TRBJ2-1|.
TGTGCCAGCAGTTCGTGGACTAGGGGGGCCTACAATGAGCAGTTCTTC
CASSSWTRGAYNEQFF
>TRBD1|TRBV11-1|15|TRBJ1-6|.
TGTGCCAGCAGCTTACAGGGGGCGGGTAATTCACCCCTCCACTTT
CASSLQGAGNSPLHF
>.|TRBV24-1|13|TRBJ2-2|.
TGTGCCACCAGTTCCCAGGACACCGGGGAGCTGTTTTTT
CATSSQDTGELFF
>.|TRBV9|13|TRBJ2-7|once
TGTGCCAGCAGCACCACTCCCTCCTACGAGCAGTACTTC
CASSTTPSYEQYF
>.|TRBV4-3|15|TRBJ2-1|.
TGCGCCAGCAGCCAAGCTTACTTCTCCTACAATGAGCAGTTCTTC
CASSQAYFSYNEQFF
>TRBD2|TRBV2|13|TRBJ2-3|.
TGTGCCAGCAGTGAATCCAGCGGGGGTACGCAGTATTTT
CASSESSGGTQYF
>.|TRBV2|13|TRBJ1-2|few
TGTGCCAGCAGTGAGGACATCAACTATGGCTACACCTTC
CASSEDINYGYTF
>.|TRBV3-1/TRBV3-2|15|TRBJ2-1|.
TGTGCCAGCTCCAAGAGCGCGAGCTCCTACAATGAGCAGTTCTTC
CASSKSASSYNEQFF
>TRBD1|TRBV6-2/TRBV6-3|15|TRBJ2-7|.
TGTGCCAGCAGTAAAGGGACAGGACTCTCCTACGAGCAGTACTTC
CASSKGTGLSYEQYF
>TRBD2|TRBV7-9|14|TRBJ2-1|few
TGTGCCAGCAGCGTAACTGCGGGAGGGGGTGAGCAGTTCTTC
CASSVTAGGGEQFF
>.|TRBV12-2|14|TRBJ2-5|.
TGTGCAAGTCGCTGGGGGGATTTCCAAGAGACCCAGTACTTC
CASRWGDFQETQYF
>TRBD1|TRBV29-1|13|TRBJ1-2|.
TGCAGCGTGGAGGGGGACAGCTACTATGGCTACACCTTC
CSVEGDSYYGYTF
>.|TRBV19|15|TRBJ1-1|.
TGTGCCAGTAGCCCCCGGCGACAGAGGAACACTGAAGCTTTCTTT
CASSPRRQRNTEAFF
>TRBD2|TRBV7-9|14|TRBJ2-1|.
TGTGCCAGCACCCCGGGAGGGCGAGGCAATGAGCAGTTCTTC
CASTPGGRGNEQFF
>.|TRBV7-9|15|TRBJ2-5|few
TGTGCCAGCATCCAGCTTACCTCCAGGGTGGAGACCCAGTACTTC
CASIQLTSRVETQYF
>.|TRBV2|13|TRBJ2-7|.
TGTGCCAGCAGTGACCAGGGGCTCCACGAGCAGTACTTC
CASSDQGLHEQYF
>.|TRBV7-6|12|TRBJ2-1|few
TGTGCCAGCAGCCCTGTCCCGGATGAGCAGTTCTTC
CASSPVPDEQFF
>TRBD1|TRBV27|13|TRBJ1-1|.
TGTGCCAGCATAGGGGGCGGCGGCACTGAAGCTTTCTTT
CASIGGGGTEAFF
>TRBD1|TRBV7-2|15|TRBJ1-3|.
TGTGCCAGCAGCTGGCAGGGGGCAGGGGGAAACACCATATATTTT
CASSWQGAGGNTIYF
>TRBD1|TRBV27|15|TRBJ1-1|.
TGTGCCAGCAGTCCGCTACAGGGGGATAGGCCTAGAGCTTTCTTT
CASSPLQGDRPRAFF
>TRBD1|TRBV28|12|TRBJ1-6|.
TGTGCCAGCAGCACAGGGGATTCACCCCTCCACTTT
CASSTGDSPLHF